This is a list of T cell receptor beta chains from one sample in a study of blood T cell repertoires in COVID-19. Libraries were prepared by immunoSEQ multiplex PCR; TCRdb keeps only in-frame clonotypes and omits some of them. Here the sample spans around 340,000 clones, around four fifths being singletons. The specimen sequenced was peripheral blood. The receptors come from a man aged 25-45 years with active or convalescent COVID-19. The CDR3 runs from the conserved cysteine through the conserved F or W. The D gene is left open where the match is weak. Clone sizes are given selectively: once, few, many, or a class where the clone is expanded.

TRBV4-1	TRBJ2-5	TRBD2	few	CASSQEQRGSETQYF	TGCGCCAGCAGCCAAGAACAGCGGGGCTCCGAGACCCAGTACTTC
TRBV28	TRBJ2-7	NA	once	CASRKGLAYSYEQYF	TGTGCCAGTCGAAAGGGGCTAGCGTACTCCTACGAGCAGTACTTC
TRBV13	TRBJ2-3	TRBD2	NA	CASSFTLAGGDTQYF	TGTGCCAGCAGCTTCACACTAGCGGGGGGGGATACGCAGTATTTT
TRBV30	TRBJ1-3	NA	NA	CAWTYSGNTIYF	TGTGCCTGGACCTACTCTGGAAACACCATATATTTT
TRBV30	TRBJ1-1	TRBD1	NA	CAWDQRGQGNTEAFF	TGTGCCTGGGATCAGAGGGGACAGGGTAACACTGAAGCTTTCTTT
TRBV19	TRBJ2-1	NA	NA	CASSMAPNNEQFF	TGTGCCAGTAGTATGGCCCCGAACAATGAGCAGTTCTTC
TRBV5-4	TRBJ1-1	NA	once	CASSSQPGGAFF	TGTGCCAGCAGCTCTCAACCTGGAGGAGCTTTCTTT
TRBV11-3	TRBJ2-1	NA	once	CASSLRQGSYNEQFF	TGTGCCAGCAGCTTGCGGCAGGGTTCCTACAATGAGCAGTTCTTC
TRBV7-9	TRBJ2-5	TRBD2	NA	CASSGTFGGSSGDWETQYF	TGTGCCAGCAGCGGCACATTCGGGGGTTCTAGCGGGGATTGGGAGACCCAGTACTTC
TRBV24-1	TRBJ2-3	NA	NA	CATGIGGTDTQYF	TGTGCCACCGGGATAGGGGGCACAGATACGCAGTATTTT
TRBV27	TRBJ2-1	TRBD2	NA	CASSFRTRDEQFF	TGTGCCAGCAGTTTCCGGACTAGGGATGAGCAGTTCTTC
TRBV30	TRBJ2-5	TRBD2	once	CAWNLGLAGEGETQYF	TGTGCCTGGAACCTTGGCCTAGCGGGGGAGGGAGAGACCCAGTACTTC
TRBV6-1	TRBJ2-7	NA	NA	CASSDMYSRYEQYF	TGTGCCAGCAGTGATATGTACAGTCGCTACGAGCAGTACTTC
TRBV19	TRBJ1-2	TRBD1	NA	CASSPGTGNYGYTF	TGTGCCAGTAGCCCCGGGACAGGGAACTATGGCTACACCTTC
TRBV9	TRBJ2-7	TRBD1	NA	CASSVGGDRAYEQYF	TGTGCCAGCAGCGTAGGCGGGGACAGGGCCTACGAGCAGTACTTC
TRBV27	TRBJ1-1	NA	NA	CASSLSGGGRNTEAFF	TGTGCCAGCAGTTTATCGGGGGGTGGACGCAACACTGAAGCTTTCTTT
TRBV30	TRBJ1-2	NA	NA	CAWSVTGENGYTF	TGTGCCTGGAGTGTTACAGGAGAAAATGGCTACACCTTC
TRBV19	TRBJ1-1	NA	NA	CASTRTAQREAFF	TGTGCCAGTACCAGGACAGCCCAAAGGGAAGCTTTCTTT
TRBV30	TRBJ1-3	NA	NA	CAWRRGAGNTIYF	TGTGCCTGGAGACGGGGAGCTGGAAACACCATATATTTT
TRBV10-3	TRBJ1-2	NA	NA	CATRTDSNYGYTF	TGTGCCACCCGGACGGACTCTAACTATGGCTACACCTTC
TRBV19	TRBJ2-2	NA	few	CASTRSANTGELFF	TGTGCCAGTACTCGAAGCGCGAACACCGGGGAGCTGTTTTTT
TRBV9	TRBJ2-3	TRBD2	NA	CASSVSGRAQDTQYF	TGTGCCAGCAGCGTAAGCGGGAGGGCCCAAGATACGCAGTATTTT
TRBV19	TRBJ1-2	NA	NA	CASSIAGVLNYGYTF	TGTGCCAGTAGTATAGCAGGGGTACTTAACTATGGCTACACCTTC
TRBV5-1	TRBJ2-5	NA	NA	CASSFTGRETQYF	TGCGCCAGCAGCTTTACAGGGAGAGAGACCCAGTACTTC
TRBV11-2	TRBJ2-1	TRBD1	NA	CASSPGTGSGEQFF	TGTGCCAGCAGCCCCGGGACAGGCTCTGGGGAGCAGTTCTTC
TRBV10-3	TRBJ2-5	TRBD2	NA	CAISVNPGLARETQYF	TGTGCCATCAGTGTGAACCCGGGACTAGCGAGAGAGACCCAGTACTTC
TRBV6-5	TRBJ2-3	TRBD2	NA	CASGVAGWADTQYF	TGTGCCAGCGGGGTAGCGGGGTGGGCAGATACGCAGTATTTT
TRBV7-3	TRBJ2-7	NA	once	CASRSSGNYEQYF	TGTGCCAGCAGGTCCAGCGGTAACTACGAGCAGTACTTC
TRBV6-2/TRBV6-3	TRBJ2-1	NA	NA	CASSLRPQFF	TGTGCCAGCAGTTTGAGGCCACAGTTCTTC
TRBV6-4	TRBJ1-2	TRBD1	NA	CASSAEGQGAGGGYTF	TGTGCCAGCAGCGCCGAGGGACAGGGGGCAGGCGGAGGCTACACCTTC
TRBV24-1	TRBJ1-1	NA	NA	CATSDRHGTEAFF	TGTGCCACCAGTGATCGACATGGCACTGAAGCTTTCTTT
TRBV4-3	TRBJ1-5	TRBD1	few	CASSQDGTGYQPQHF	TGCGCCAGCAGCCAAGATGGGACAGGGTACCAGCCCCAGCATTTT
TRBV7-9	TRBJ2-7	NA	NA	CASSLGLSEQYF	TGTGCCAGCAGCTTAGGTCTTAGCGAGCAGTACTTC
TRBV9	TRBJ1-3	NA	NA	CASSVDKGNTIYF	TGTGCCAGCAGCGTTGACAAGGGAAACACCATATATTTT
TRBV11-2	TRBJ2-2	NA	NA	CASSPLQGWHGELFF	TGTGCCAGCAGTCCTCTTCAGGGCTGGCACGGGGAGCTGTTTTTT
TRBV11-2	TRBJ2-7	TRBD2	once	CASSLVGGGSSYEQYF	TGTGCCAGCAGCTTAGTTGGCGGGGGGTCTTCCTACGAGCAGTACTTC
TRBV5-5	TRBJ2-3	TRBD1	NA	CASSLITGVGRDTQYF	TGTGCCAGCAGCTTGATCACAGGGGTCGGGCGAGATACGCAGTATTTT
TRBV5-1	TRBJ2-7	NA	NA	CASSGTGGRYEQYF	TGCGCCAGCAGCGGGACGGGGGGCCGCTACGAGCAGTACTTC
TRBV27	TRBJ2-2	NA	once	CASSWARFGELFF	TGTGCCAGCAGTTGGGCCAGATTCGGGGAGCTGTTTTTT
TRBV19	TRBJ1-1	TRBD1	NA	CASSSPGGVLSTEAFF	TGTGCCAGTAGTAGCCCAGGGGGCGTCTTGAGCACTGAAGCTTTCTTT
TRBV19	TRBJ1-2	TRBD1	NA	CASSRRTGGNYGYTF	TGTGCCAGTAGTCGTAGGACAGGGGGGAACTATGGCTACACCTTC
TRBV7-3	TRBJ1-1	NA	NA	CASSLTSDTEAFF	TGTGCCAGCAGCTTAACGTCGGACACTGAAGCTTTCTTT
TRBV30	TRBJ1-1	NA	NA	CAGGGVVGTEAFF	TGTGCCGGGGGGGGCGTTGTGGGCACTGAAGCTTTCTTT
TRBV19	TRBJ2-2	NA	many	CASSILGQVPAGELFF	TGTGCCAGTAGTATCCTGGGACAAGTCCCTGCCGGGGAGCTGTTTTTT
TRBV9	TRBJ2-1	TRBD2	medium-sized	CASSTSGRQTYNEQFF	TGTGCCAGTTCGACTAGCGGGAGACAAACCTACAATGAGCAGTTCTTC
TRBV9	TRBJ1-1	NA	NA	CASSVGPNTEAFF	TGTGCCAGCAGCGTTGGGCCGAACACTGAAGCTTTCTTT
TRBV4-1	TRBJ1-1	TRBD1	NA	CASSPTTWGQGATEAFF	TGCGCCAGCAGCCCCACTACTTGGGGACAGGGGGCGACTGAAGCTTTCTTT
TRBV7-9	TRBJ1-3	NA	NA	CASSLSLPSGNTIYF	TGTGCCAGCAGCTTAAGCCTCCCCTCTGGAAACACCATATATTTT
TRBV7-8	TRBJ1-2	NA	once	CASSLVERGPPYRYTF	TGTGCCAGCAGCTTAGTGGAAAGGGGCCCCCCCTATCGCTACACCTTC
TRBV11-2	TRBJ1-1	NA	NA	CASSLALGASNTEAFF	TGTGCCAGCAGCTTAGCGTTGGGGGCATCGAACACTGAAGCTTTCTTT
TRBV5-1	TRBJ1-6	TRBD1	NA	CASSPAGTGINNSPLHF	TGCGCCAGCAGCCCAGCCGGGACAGGGATCAATAATTCACCCCTCCACTTT
TRBV6-5	TRBJ2-2	NA	NA	CASSGVNTGELFF	TGTGCCAGCAGCGGGGTGAACACCGGGGAGCTGTTTTTT
TRBV27	TRBJ2-1	TRBD1	few	CASSPGGSEQFF	TGTGCCAGCAGTCCAGGGGGCAGTGAGCAGTTCTTC